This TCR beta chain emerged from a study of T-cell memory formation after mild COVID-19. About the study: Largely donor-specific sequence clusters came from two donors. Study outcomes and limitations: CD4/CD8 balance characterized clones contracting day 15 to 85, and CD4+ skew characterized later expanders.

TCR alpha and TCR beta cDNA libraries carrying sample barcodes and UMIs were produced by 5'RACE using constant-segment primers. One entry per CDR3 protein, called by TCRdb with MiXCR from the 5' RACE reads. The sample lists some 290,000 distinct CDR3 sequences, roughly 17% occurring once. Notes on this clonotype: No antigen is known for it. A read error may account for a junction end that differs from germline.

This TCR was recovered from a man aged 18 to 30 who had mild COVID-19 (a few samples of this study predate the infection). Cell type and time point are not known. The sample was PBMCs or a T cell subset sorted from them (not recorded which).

The CDR3 DNA sequence: TGCAGCGGCGGGACAGGGGGTGACAATGATCAGTTCTTC. Amino acids: CSGGTGGDNDQFF. The chain has TRBV29-1 and TRBJ2-1; TRBD1 matches at 11 bases. This CDR3 spans 13 amino acids. CDR1 and CDR2 (germline): SQVTM, ANQGSEA.